This note documents a single T cell receptor (beta chain) sequence. These data originate in a study of cytomegalovirus exposure and HLA in healthy donors. In the PCR, 60 Vbeta and 13 Jbeta primers were used. Clones were sequenced by immunoSEQ multiplex PCR, and TCRdb holds only the in-frame ones, with some missing. The profile shows some 170,000 clones, about two thirds of them singletons. V gave up 0 bases and J gave up 3 bases; unmatched junction bases: 1. The germline gives CDR1 SGHVS, CDR2 FNYEAQ. This CDR3 has 15 amino acids. This clonotype was obtained from a woman aged 25 to 39 in good health and CMV-seronegative. The chain recombines TRBV7-6 with TRBJ2-7; TRBD1 matches at 11 bases. Sequences were obtained from PBMCs. The CDR3, as DNA: TGTGCCAGCAGCTTAGCGGGGACAGGGGGCTACGAGCAGTACTTC. Amino acids: CASSLAGTGGYEQYF.